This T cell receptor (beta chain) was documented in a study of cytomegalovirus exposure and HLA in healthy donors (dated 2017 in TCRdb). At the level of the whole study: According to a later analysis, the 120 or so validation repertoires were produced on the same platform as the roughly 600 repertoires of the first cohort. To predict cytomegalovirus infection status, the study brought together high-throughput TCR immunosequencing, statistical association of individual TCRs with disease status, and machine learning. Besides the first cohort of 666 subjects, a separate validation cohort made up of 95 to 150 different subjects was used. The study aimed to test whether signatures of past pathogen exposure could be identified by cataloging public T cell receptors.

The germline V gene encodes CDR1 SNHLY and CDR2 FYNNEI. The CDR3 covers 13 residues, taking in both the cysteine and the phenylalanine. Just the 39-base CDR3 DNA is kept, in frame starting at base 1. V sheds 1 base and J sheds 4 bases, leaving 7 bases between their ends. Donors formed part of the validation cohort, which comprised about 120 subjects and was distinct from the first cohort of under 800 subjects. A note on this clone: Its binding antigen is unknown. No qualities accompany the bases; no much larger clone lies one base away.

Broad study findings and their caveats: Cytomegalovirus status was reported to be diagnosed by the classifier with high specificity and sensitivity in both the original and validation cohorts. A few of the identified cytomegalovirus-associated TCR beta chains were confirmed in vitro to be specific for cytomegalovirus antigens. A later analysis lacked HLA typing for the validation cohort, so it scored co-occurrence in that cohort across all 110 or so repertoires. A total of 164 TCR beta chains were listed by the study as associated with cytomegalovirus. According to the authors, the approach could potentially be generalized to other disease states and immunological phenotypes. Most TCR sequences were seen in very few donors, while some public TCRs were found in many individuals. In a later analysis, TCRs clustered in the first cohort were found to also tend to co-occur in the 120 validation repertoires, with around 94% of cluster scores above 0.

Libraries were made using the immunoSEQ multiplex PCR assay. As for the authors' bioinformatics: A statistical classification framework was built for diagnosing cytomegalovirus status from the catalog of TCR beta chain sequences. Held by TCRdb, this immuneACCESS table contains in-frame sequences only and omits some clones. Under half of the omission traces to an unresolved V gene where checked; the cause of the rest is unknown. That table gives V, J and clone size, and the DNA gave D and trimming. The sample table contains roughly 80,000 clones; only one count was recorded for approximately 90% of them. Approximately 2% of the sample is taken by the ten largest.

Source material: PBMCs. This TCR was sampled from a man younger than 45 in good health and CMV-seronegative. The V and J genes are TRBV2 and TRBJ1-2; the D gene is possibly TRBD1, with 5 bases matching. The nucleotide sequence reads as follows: TGTGCCAGCAGTGAAGGGCAGGGCTATGGCTACACCTTC. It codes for CASSEGQGYGYTF.